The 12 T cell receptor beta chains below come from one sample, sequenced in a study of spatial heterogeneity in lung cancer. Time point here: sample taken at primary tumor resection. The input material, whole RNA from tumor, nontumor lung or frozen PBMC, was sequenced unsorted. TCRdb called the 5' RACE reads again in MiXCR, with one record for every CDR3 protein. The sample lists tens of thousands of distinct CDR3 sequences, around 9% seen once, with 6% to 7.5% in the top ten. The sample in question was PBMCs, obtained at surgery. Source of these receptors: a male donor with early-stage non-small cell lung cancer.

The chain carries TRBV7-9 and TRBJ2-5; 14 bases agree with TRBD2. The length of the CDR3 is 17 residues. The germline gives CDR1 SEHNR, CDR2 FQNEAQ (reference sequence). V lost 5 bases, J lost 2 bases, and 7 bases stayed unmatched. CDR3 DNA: TGTGCCAGCAGCACAGGGACTAGCGGGGGACAACAAGAGACCCAGTACTTC. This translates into CASSTGTSGGQQETQYF.

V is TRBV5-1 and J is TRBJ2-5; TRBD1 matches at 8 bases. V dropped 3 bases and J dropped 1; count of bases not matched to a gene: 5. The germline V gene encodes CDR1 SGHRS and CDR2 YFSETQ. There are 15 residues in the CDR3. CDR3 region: CASSSGQGVQETQYF. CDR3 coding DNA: TGCGCCAGCAGCTCAGGACAGGGCGTCCAAGAGACCCAGTACTTC.

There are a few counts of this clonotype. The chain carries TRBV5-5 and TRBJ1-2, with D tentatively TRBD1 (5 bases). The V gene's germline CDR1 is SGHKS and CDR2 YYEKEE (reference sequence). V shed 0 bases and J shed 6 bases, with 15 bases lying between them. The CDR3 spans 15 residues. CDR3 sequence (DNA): TGTGCCAGCAGCTTGGTGGAGGGGCTCCGCAATGGCTACACCTTC. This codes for CASSLVEGLRNGYTF.

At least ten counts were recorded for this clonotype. CDR3 in amino acids: CAISESINRLGAYRTEAFF. As DNA, the CDR3 is TGTGCCATCAGTGAGTCTATTAATCGTTTGGGGGCCTACAGGACTGAAGCTTTCTTT. The V call is TRBV10-3, the J call TRBJ1-1; D perhaps matches TRBD1 (6 bases). The CDR3 has 19 amino acids. Trimming cost V 0 bases and J 5 bases, with 25 bases left between them. Germline values: CDR1 ENHRY, CDR2 SYGVKD.

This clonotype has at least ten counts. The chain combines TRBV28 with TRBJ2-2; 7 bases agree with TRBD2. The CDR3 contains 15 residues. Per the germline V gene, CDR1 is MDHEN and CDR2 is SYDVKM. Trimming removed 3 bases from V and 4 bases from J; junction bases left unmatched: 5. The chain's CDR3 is CASSFGGSFTGELFF. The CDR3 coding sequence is TGTGCCAGCAGTTTCGGCGGGAGTTTCACCGGGGAGCTGTTTTTT. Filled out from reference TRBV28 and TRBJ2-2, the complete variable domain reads DVKVTQSSRYLVKRTGEKVFLECVQDMDHENMFWYRQDPGLGLRLIYFSYDVKMKEKGDIPEGYSVSREKKERFSLILESASTNQTSMYLCASSFGGSFTGELFFGEGSRLTVL.

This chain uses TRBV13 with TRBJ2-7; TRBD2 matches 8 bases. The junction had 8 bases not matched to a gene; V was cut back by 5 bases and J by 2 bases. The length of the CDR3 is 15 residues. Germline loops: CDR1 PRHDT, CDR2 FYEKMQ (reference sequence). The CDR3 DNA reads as TGTGCCAGCAGCCCCCGGGGGCGGGGGGCCTACGAGCAGTACTTC. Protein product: CASSPRGRGAYEQYF.

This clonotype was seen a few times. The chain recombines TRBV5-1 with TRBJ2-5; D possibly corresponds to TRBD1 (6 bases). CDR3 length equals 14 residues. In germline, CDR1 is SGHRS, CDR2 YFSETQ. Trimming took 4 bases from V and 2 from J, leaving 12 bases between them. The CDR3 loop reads CASSAGDPQETQYF. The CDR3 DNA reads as TGCGCCAGCAGCGCAGGGGACCCACAAGAGACCCAGTACTTC. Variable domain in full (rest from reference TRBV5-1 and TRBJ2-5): KAGVTQTPRYLIKTRGQQVTLSCSPISGHRSVSWYQQTPGQGLQFLFEYFSETQRNKGNFPGRFSGRQFSNSRSEMNVSTLELGDSALYLCASSAGDPQETQYFGPGTRLLVL.

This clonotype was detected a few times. The CDR3 protein is CSARDRSGTDTQYF. CDR3 in DNA: TGCAGTGCTAGAGATCGAAGCGGCACAGATACGCAGTATTTT. The gene calls are TRBV20-1 and TRBJ2-3; the D is unclear. The CDR3 loop spans 14 amino acids. The V end was cut by 0 bases, the J end by 1 base, with 8 bases between. CDR1 is DFQATT and CDR2 is SNEGSKA in the germline V gene (reference sequence).

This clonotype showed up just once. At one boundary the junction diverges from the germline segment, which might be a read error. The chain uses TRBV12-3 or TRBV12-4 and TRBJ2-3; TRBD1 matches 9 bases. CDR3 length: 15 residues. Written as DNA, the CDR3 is TGTGCCTGCAGTGCGGGACAGGGAGGGTCAGATACGCAGTATTTT. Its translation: CACSAGQGGSDTQYF.

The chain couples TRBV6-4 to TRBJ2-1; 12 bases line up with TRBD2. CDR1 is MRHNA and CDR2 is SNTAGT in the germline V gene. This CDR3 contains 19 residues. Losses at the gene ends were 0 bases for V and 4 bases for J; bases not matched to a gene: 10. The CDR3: CASSDSGRGGLAGYNEQFF. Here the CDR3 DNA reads TGTGCCAGCAGTGACTCTGGCCGCGGAGGACTAGCGGGGTACAATGAGCAGTTCTTC.

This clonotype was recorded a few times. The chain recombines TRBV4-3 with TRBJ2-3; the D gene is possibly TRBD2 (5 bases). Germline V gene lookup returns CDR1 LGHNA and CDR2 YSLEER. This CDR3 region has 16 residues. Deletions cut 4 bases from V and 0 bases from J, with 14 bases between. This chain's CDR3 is CASSLQSAGSTDTQYF. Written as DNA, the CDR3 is TGCGCCAGCAGCCTTCAATCGGCGGGCAGCACAGATACGCAGTATTTT.

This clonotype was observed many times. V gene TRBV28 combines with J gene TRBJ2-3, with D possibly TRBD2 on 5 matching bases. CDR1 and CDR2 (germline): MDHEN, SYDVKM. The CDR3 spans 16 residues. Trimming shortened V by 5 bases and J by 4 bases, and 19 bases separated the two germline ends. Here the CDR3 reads CASSPNSGSTADTQYF. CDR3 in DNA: TGTGCCAGCAGTCCAAACTCGGGGAGTACGGCAGATACGCAGTATTTT.